Detailed here is one T cell receptor (beta chain). CDR3 length: 14 amino acids. CDR1 DFQATT and CDR2 SNEGSKA come from the germline V gene (reference sequence). V lost 1 base to trimming and J lost 0 bases, with 8 bases between them. This entry is derived from a study of response to subunit inactivated influenza vaccine. MiXCR, applied by TCRdb to the RT-PCR reads, yields one record per CDR3 protein. The table has about 500,000 distinct CDR3 sequences, 15% to 20% seen once. The sequencing used CD4+ T cells sorted from PBMCs, collected less than 30 months after vaccination. This sequence originates from a man aged 50-75 years who received an inactivated influenza vaccine. The chain has TRBV20-1 and TRBJ2-3, with D tentatively TRBD1 (5 bases). CDR3 protein: CSARVRTSTDTQYF. The CDR3, as DNA: TGCAGTGCTAGAGTCAGGACAAGCACAGATACGCAGTATTTT.